This TCR beta chain was sequenced during a study of memory CD4+ T cells and cytomegalovirus serostatus. Study at large: Healthy Belgian adult donors included several CMV-positive and 24 CMV-negative people.

Study-wide results and caveats: Median bootstrapped AUC for CMV status was around 0.96 originally, roughly 0.92 US-trained. About two fifths of the roughly 150 known CMV-associated TCRbeta sequences appeared in CD4+ memory.

Turning to this clone: Its antigen is unknown.

Only in-frame clones appear in the TCRdb table, and some are missing; sequencing was by immunoSEQ multiplex PCR. The top ten clones hold 5% to 7% of a sample with around 38,000 clones, around 80% of them seen once. The sort gate was single viable CD3+CD4+CD8-CD45RO+ cells for memory CD4+ T cells. With 7 bases clipped from V and 7 bases from J, the junction kept 5 bases outside the gene matches. Germline CDR1 and CDR2: LNHDA and SQIVND (reference sequence). The CDR3 runs to 13 residues. The rearrangement joins TRBV19 to TRBJ2-1, with 9 bases lining up with TRBD1. This receptor was obtained from an adult in good health and CMV-seronegative. Source material: memory CD4+ T cells from blood. The CDR3 DNA reads TGTGCCAGTAAAGGACAGGGGTGGAATGAGCAGTTCTTC. This translates into CASKGQGWNEQFF.